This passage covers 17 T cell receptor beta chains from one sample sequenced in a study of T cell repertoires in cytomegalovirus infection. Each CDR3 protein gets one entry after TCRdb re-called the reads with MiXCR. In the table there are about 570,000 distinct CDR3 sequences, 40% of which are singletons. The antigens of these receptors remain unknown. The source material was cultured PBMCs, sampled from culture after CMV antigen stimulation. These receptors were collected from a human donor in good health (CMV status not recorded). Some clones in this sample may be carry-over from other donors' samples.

In DNA, the CDR3 is TGTGCCAGCAGCCCTTGGGCTGGGGGGGTACAGGGCCGTCGAACTAATGAAAAACTGTTTTTT. This codes for CASSPWAGGVQGRRTNEKLFF. V and J are TRBV6-6 and TRBJ1-4, with a possible D match to TRBD1 (6 bases). The CDR3 consists of 21 residues. Trimming left V 6 bases short and J 1 base short, with 30 bases between. Germline values: CDR1 MNHNY, CDR2 SVGAGI (reference sequence).

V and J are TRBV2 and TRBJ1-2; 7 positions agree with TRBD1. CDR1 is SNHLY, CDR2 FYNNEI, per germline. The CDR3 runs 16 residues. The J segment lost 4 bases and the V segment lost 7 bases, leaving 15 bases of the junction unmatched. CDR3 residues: CASTLHRDRSSYGYTF. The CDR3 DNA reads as TGTGCCAGCACCCTACACCGGGACAGATCTTCCTATGGCTACACCTTC.

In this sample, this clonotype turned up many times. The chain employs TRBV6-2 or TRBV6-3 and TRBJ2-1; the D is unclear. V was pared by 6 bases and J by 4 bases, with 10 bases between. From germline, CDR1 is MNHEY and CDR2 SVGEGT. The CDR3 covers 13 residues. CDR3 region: CASSQDGYNEQFF. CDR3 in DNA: TGTGCCAGCAGCCAGGACGGATACAATGAGCAGTTCTTC.

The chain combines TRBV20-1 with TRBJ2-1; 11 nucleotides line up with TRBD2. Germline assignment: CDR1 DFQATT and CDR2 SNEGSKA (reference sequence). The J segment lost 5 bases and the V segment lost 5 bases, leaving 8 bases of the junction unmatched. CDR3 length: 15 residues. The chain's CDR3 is CSAVDSGRVDNEQFF. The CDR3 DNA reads TGCAGTGCTGTCGATAGCGGGAGGGTCGACAATGAGCAGTTCTTC.

For the CDR3, the DNA is TGTGCCAGCAGCTGCGACAGGGGTCAGCCCCAGCATTTT. Its translation: CASSCDRGQPQHF. The V gene is TRBV7-2, the J gene TRBJ1-5; 8 bases are shared with TRBD1. CDR1 is SGHTA and CDR2 is FQGNSA in the germline V gene. The V gene end was trimmed by 4 bases and the J gene end by 6 bases; junction bases not matched to a gene: 2. This CDR3 spans 13 amino acids.

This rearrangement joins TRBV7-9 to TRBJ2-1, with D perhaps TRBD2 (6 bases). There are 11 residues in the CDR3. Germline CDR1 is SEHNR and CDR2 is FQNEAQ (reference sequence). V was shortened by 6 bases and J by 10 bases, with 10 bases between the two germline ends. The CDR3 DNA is TGTGCCAGCAGTTCTCGGGAGGAGCAGTTCTTC. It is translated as CASSSREEQFF.

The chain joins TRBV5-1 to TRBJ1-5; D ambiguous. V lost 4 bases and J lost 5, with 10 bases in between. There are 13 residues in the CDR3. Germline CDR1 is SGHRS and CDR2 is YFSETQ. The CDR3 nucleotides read TGCGCCAGCAGCATTGGCGGGGATCAGCCCCAGCATTTT. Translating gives CASSIGGDQPQHF. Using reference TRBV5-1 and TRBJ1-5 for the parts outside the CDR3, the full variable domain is KAGVTQTPRYLIKTRGQQVTLSCSPISGHRSVSWYQQTPGQGLQFLFEYFSETQRNKGNFPGRFSGRQFSNSRSEMNVSTLELGDSALYLCASSIGGDQPQHFGDGTRLSIL.

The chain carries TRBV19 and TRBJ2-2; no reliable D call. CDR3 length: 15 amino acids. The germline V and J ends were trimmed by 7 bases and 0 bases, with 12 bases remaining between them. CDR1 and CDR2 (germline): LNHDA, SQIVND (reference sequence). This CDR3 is CASKAYESNTGELFF. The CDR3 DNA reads TGTGCCAGTAAAGCTTATGAGTCGAACACCGGGGAGCTGTTTTTT.

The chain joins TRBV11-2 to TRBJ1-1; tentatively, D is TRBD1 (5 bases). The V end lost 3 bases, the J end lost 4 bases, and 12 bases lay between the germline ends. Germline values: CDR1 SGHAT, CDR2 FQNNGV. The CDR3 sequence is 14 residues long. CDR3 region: CASSFYRQVTEAFF. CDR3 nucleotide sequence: TGTGCCAGCAGCTTTTACAGGCAGGTCACTGAAGCTTTCTTT.

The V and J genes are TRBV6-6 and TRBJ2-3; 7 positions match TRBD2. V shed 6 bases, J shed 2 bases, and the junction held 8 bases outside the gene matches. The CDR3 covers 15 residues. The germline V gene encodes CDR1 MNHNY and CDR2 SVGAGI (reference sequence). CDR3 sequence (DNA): TGTGCCAGCAGAACTCTAGCGGACCCCACAGATACGCAGTATTTT. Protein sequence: CASRTLADPTDTQYF.

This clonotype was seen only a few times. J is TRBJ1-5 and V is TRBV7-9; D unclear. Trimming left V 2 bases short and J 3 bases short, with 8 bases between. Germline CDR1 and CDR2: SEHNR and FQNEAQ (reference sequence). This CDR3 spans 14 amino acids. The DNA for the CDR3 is TGTGCCAGCAGCTTAAGTACAGTCAATCAGCCCCAGCATTTT. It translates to CASSLSTVNQPQHF.

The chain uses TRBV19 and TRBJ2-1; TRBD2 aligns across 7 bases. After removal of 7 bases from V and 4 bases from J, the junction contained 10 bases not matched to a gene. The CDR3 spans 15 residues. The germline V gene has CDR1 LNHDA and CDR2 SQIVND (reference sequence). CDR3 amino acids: CASKAREGWYNEQFF. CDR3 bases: TGTGCCAGTAAAGCAAGGGAGGGGTGGTACAATGAGCAGTTCTTC. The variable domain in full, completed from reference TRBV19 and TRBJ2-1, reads DGGITQSPKYLFRKEGQNVTLSCEQNLNHDAMYWYRQDPGQGLRLIYYSQIVNDFQKGDIAEGYSVSREKKESFPLTVTSAQKNPTAFYLCASKAREGWYNEQFFGPGTRLTVL.

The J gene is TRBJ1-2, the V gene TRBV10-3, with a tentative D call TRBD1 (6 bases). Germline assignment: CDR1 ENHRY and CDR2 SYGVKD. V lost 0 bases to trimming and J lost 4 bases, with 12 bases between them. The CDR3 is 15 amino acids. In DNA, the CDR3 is TGTGCCATCAGTGAGTCCGAGGACAGATTCTATGGCTACACCTTC. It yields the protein CAISESEDRFYGYTF.

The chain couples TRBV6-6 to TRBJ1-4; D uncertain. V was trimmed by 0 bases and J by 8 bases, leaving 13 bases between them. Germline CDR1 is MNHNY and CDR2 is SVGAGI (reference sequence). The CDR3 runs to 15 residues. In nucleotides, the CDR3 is TGTGCCAGCAGTTACTCGATTGACATCTCGGAAAAACTGTTTTTT. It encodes CASSYSIDISEKLFF.

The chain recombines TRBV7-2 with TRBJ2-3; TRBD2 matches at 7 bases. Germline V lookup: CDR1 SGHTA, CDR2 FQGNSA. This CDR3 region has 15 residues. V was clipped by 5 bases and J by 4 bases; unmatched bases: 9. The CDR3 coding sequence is TGTGCCAGCAGCCCTACCCTGGGAGGGGCAGATACGCAGTATTTT. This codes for CASSPTLGGADTQYF. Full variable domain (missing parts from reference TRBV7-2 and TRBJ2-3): GAGVSQSPSNKVTEKGKDVELRCDPISGHTALYWYRQSLGQGLEFLIYFQGNSAPDKSGLPSDRFSAERTGGSVSTLTIQRTQQEDSAVYLCASSPTLGGADTQYFGPGTRLTVL.

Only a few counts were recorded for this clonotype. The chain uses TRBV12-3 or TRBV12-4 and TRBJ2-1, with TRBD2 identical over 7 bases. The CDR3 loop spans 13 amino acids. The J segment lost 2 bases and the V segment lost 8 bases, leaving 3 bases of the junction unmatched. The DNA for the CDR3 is TGTGCCAGCTCGCGGGGGACCTACAATGAGCAGTTCTTC. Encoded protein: CASSRGTYNEQFF.

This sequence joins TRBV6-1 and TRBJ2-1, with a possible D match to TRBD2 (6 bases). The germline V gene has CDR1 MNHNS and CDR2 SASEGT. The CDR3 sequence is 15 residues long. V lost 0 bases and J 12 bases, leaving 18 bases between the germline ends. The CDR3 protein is CASSEARYALGGQFF. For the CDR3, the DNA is TGTGCCAGCAGTGAAGCGAGGTACGCCCTCGGGGGGCAGTTCTTC.